This is a list of T cell receptor beta chains from one sample in a study of T cells after yellow fever vaccination. TCRdb reprocessed the 5' RACE reads with MiXCR, giving one entry per CDR3 protein. This sample has around 100,000 distinct CDR3 sequences, with under 9% found just once. The starting material was CD8+ T cells sorted from PBMCs, obtained 45 days after the yellow fever booster vaccination. Source of these receptors: a young man who received the YFV17D yellow fever vaccine. Each CDR3 is given without its conserved first and last residue. A D gene is named only where the DNA matches it firmly. Not every row has a clone size; where given, it reads once, few, many or a size class.

V: TRBV7-2
D: .
size: many
CDR3: ASSETGKGAGDTQY

V: TRBV19
D: .
size: .
CDR3: ASSIGFGQYHYQPQH

V: TRBV7-9
D: TRBD1
size: many
CDR3: ASSSTGVSNTGELF

V: TRBV7-2
D: .
size: few
CDR3: ASSYTGSPYEQY

V: TRBV7-9
D: .
size: .
CDR3: ASRITDTQY

V: TRBV10-2
D: TRBD2
size: .
CDR3: ASSESSGLGETQY

V: TRBV15
D: TRBD2
size: .
CDR3: ATVAGAEETQY

V: TRBV12-3/TRBV12-4
D: .
size: many
CDR3: ASSLTNYEQY

V: TRBV12-3/TRBV12-4
D: TRBD2
size: few
CDR3: ASRNSGVYNEQF

V: TRBV30
D: .
size: many
CDR3: ALEGLTGELF

V: TRBV12-3/TRBV12-4
D: .
size: many
CDR3: ASSLRGMGTEAF

V: TRBV7-9
D: TRBD2
size: many
CDR3: ASSTSGRPYEQY

V: TRBV7-6
D: .
size: many
CDR3: ASSLDPEDTQY

V: TRBV5-1
D: .
size: many
CDR3: ASSLGHGTYEQY

V: TRBV3-1
D: .
size: .
CDR3: ASSTGHFPYNEQF

V: TRBV3-1
D: .
size: few
CDR3: ASSQDEGQGLDYEQY